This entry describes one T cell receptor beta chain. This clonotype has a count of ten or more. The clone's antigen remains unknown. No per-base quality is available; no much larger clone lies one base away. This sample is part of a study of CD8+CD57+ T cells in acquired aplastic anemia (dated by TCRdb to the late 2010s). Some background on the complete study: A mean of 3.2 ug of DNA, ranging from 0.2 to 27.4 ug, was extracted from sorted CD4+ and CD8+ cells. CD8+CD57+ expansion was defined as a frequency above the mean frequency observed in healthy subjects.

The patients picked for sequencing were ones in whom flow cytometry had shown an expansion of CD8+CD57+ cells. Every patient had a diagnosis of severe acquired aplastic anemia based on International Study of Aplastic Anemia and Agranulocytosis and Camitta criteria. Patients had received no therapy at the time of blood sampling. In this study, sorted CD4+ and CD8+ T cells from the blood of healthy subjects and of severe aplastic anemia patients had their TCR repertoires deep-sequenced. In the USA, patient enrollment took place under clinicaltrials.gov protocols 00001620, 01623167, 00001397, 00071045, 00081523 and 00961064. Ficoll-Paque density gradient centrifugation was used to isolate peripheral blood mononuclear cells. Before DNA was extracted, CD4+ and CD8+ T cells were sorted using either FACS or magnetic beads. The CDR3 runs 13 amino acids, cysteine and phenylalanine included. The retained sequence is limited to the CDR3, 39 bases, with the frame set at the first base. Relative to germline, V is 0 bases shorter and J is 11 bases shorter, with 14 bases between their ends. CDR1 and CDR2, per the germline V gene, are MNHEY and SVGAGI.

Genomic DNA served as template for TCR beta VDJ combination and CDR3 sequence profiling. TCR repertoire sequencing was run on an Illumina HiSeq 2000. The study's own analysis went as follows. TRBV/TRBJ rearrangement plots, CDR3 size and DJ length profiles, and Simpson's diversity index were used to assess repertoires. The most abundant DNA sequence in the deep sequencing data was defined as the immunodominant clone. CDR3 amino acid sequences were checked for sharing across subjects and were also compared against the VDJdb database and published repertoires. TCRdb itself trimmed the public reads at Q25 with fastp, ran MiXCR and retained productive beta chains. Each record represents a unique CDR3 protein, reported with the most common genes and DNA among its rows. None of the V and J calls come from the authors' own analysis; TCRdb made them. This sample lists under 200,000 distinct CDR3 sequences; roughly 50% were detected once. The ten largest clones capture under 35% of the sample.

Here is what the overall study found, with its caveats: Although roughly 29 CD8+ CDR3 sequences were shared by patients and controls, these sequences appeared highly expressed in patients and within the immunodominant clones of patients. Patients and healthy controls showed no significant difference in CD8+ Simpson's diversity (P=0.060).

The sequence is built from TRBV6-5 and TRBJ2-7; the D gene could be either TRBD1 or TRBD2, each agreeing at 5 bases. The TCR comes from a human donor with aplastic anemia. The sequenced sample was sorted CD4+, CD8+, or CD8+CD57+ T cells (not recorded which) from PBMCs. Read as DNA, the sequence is TGTGCCAGCAGTTACTCCTACGGGACGGATAAGTACTTC. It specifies CASSYSYGTDKYF.